This TCR beta chain originates from a study of blood T cell repertoires in COVID-19. Study-wide background: Whether acute or convalescent, the COVID-19 samples came from the United States, Italy and Spain. PBMCs, B-cell-depleted T cells, or T cells were the source of the cDNA or gDNA that made up the material.

CDR1 and CDR2 (germline): SGHNT, YYREEE (reference sequence). With V trimmed by 4 bases and J by 5 bases, 8 bases remained unmatched. The CDR3 is made up of 17 amino acids. Generated by immunoSEQ multiplex PCR, the TCRdb table keeps only in-frame clones and is missing some. Altogether about 69,000 clones are present, approximately 86% being singletons, with the ten largest covering 16%. Seattle-derived patients entered the study during active infection and were followed longitudinally. This TCR derives from a man in his forties with COVID-19, enrolled during active disease. Sequenced material: peripheral blood. The V and J genes are TRBV5-4 and TRBJ2-3; 15 bases align to TRBD2. CDR3 sequence: CASSIGLAGGQGDTQYF. Here the CDR3 DNA reads TGTGCCAGCAGCATAGGACTAGCGGGGGGGCAAGGAGATACGCAGTATTTT. Based on the CDR3 plus reference TRBV5-4 and TRBJ2-3, the full variable domain is ETGVTQSPTHLIKTRGQQVTLRCSSQSGHNTVSWYQQALGQGPQFIFQYYREEENGRGNFPPRFSGLQFPNYSSELNVNALELDDSALYLCASSIGLAGGQGDTQYFGPGTRLTVL.